This is a list of T cell receptor beta chains from one sample in a study of blood T cell repertoires in COVID-19. Profiled with immunoSEQ multiplex PCR; TCRdb holds only in-frame clones, not every one. The sample gives 200,000 to 250,000 clones, about 90% of which show up once; about 15% is in the top ten. The sequenced sample was PBMCs or T cells enriched from blood (not recorded which). These receptors all come from a man aged 25 to 40 who had been exposed to COVID-19. Both conserved end residues are part of each CDR3. The D gene is left open where the match is weak. Size tells how often a clone was seen (once, few, many) or the class of an expanded clone, and some rows leave it out.

d_gene,j_gene,v_gene,abundance,CDR3nt,CDR3aa
TRBD1,TRBJ1-3,TRBV6-5,-,TGTGCCAGCAGTTACTCACGGACAGGGCAGGGAAACACCATATATTTT,CASSYSRTGQGNTIYF
TRBD2,TRBJ2-7,TRBV18,-,TGTGCCAGCTCCCAAAACCGACTAGCGGGGGTATACGAGCAGTACTTC,CASSQNRLAGVYEQYF
TRBD1,TRBJ1-2,TRBV4-1,-,TGCGCCAGCAGCCAAGTTGGGACAGCCTATGGCTACACCTTC,CASSQVGTAYGYTF
-,TRBJ1-5,TRBV30,-,TGTGCCTGGAGTCTAGGGGAGGATCAGCCCCAGCATTTT,CAWSLGEDQPQHF
-,TRBJ2-7,TRBV19,-,TGTGCCAGTAGTATAGGGTCCGGGAACGTCGACGAGCAGTACTTC,CASSIGSGNVDEQYF
-,TRBJ2-1,TRBV12-3/TRBV12-4,-,TGTGCCAGCGAGACTCCCGGCTACAATGAGCAGTTCTTC,CASETPGYNEQFF
TRBD2,TRBJ2-3,TRBV7-2,-,TGTGCCAGCAGCTTTTCGCGGGGGGAGACAGATACGCAGTATTTT,CASSFSRGETDTQYF
TRBD1,TRBJ1-2,TRBV6-5,-,TGTGCCAGCCGACAGGGAAATGGCTACACCTTC,CASRQGNGYTF
TRBD1,TRBJ1-1,TRBV3-1/TRBV3-2,-,TGTGCCAGCAGCCAGGGACAGGTAAACACTGAAGCTTTCTTT,CASSQGQVNTEAFF
-,TRBJ1-2,TRBV9,-,TGTGCCAGCAGCGTAGCTGTGAGGGAGACCCCAAACTATGGCTACACCTTC,CASSVAVRETPNYGYTF
TRBD1,TRBJ1-5,TRBV7-9,-,TGTGCCAGCAGCCCGACAGGGGGTAATCAGCCCCAGCATTTT,CASSPTGGNQPQHF
-,TRBJ1-1,TRBV12-3/TRBV12-4,-,TGTGCCAGTGGGGTCAGGGCAAACACTGAAGCTTTCTTT,CASGVRANTEAFF
TRBD1,TRBJ1-6,TRBV14,-,TGTGCCAGCAGCCCGACAGGGGGCCCCAGTTCACCCCTCCACTTT,CASSPTGGPSSPLHF
-,TRBJ2-6,TRBV5-5,once,TGTGCCAGCACCATACACCTCTCTGGGGCCAACGTCCTGACTTTC,CASTIHLSGANVLTF
TRBD2,TRBJ2-2,TRBV3-1/TRBV3-2,-,TGTGCCAGCAGCCAAGGACTAGCGGGGGGTGGCGGGGAGCTGTTTTTT,CASSQGLAGGGGELFF
-,TRBJ1-1,TRBV3-1/TRBV3-2,-,TGTGCCAGCAGCCAAACAACAGGGATGTTTGCTGAAGCTTTCTTT,CASSQTTGMFAEAFF
-,TRBJ1-5,TRBV28,few,TGTGCCAGCAGTCCCAGGGGTGTCCAGCCCCAGCATTTT,CASSPRGVQPQHF
TRBD2,TRBJ2-1,TRBV11-1,-,TGTGCCAGCAGCTTGGCTAGCCGGGGGGGATACAATGAGCAGTTCTTC,CASSLASRGGYNEQFF
-,TRBJ1-2,TRBV4-1,-,TGCGCCAGCAGCCAAGTTGGGGGGGTTAACTATGGCTACACCTTC,CASSQVGGVNYGYTF
-,TRBJ1-4,TRBV29-1,-,TGCAGCGCCTCAGGGTTCACTAATGAAAAACTGTTTTTT,CSASGFTNEKLFF
-,TRBJ2-7,TRBV12-3/TRBV12-4,-,TGTGCCAGCAGTACGACAGGCCCCTACGAGCAGTACTTC,CASSTTGPYEQYF
-,TRBJ1-3,TRBV7-2,-,TGTGCCAGCAGTCCTCAGGTCGTGGGCTCTGGAAACACCATATATTTT,CASSPQVVGSGNTIYF
TRBD1,TRBJ1-2,TRBV19,-,TGTGCCAGTAGTATAGGACCCTACACCCGACAGGGGGATGGCTACACCTTC,CASSIGPYTRQGDGYTF
-,TRBJ2-7,TRBV9,-,TGTGCCAGCAGCCTATCAGGGGTGAGCTCCTACGAGCAGTACTTC,CASSLSGVSSYEQYF
-,TRBJ2-1,TRBV4-1,-,TGCGCCAGCAGCCAAGGGTTTCGCGGGTATGAGCAGTTCTTC,CASSQGFRGYEQFF
-,TRBJ2-3,TRBV19,-,TGTGCCAGTTCCCTAGACAGAGGCACAGATACGCAGTATTTT,CASSLDRGTDTQYF
TRBD1,TRBJ1-2,TRBV30,-,TGTGCCTGGATCCGGGACAGGGTAACAGGTGGCTACACCTTC,CAWIRDRVTGGYTF
-,TRBJ1-1,TRBV7-2,-,TGTGCCAGCAGCTTGTTCCCCGACACTGAAGCTTTCTTT,CASSLFPDTEAFF
TRBD2,TRBJ2-1,TRBV5-5,-,TGTGCCAGCAGCTGGAGTATCGGACTAGTTTTCAATGAGCAGTTCTTC,CASSWSIGLVFNEQFF
-,TRBJ2-5,TRBV6-5,-,TGTGCCAGCAGCTTCGACAGGTCGACCCAAGAGACCCAGTACTTC,CASSFDRSTQETQYF
-,TRBJ1-2,TRBV6-2/TRBV6-3,-,TGTGCCAGCAGTTACTCGAGCGGAGTCCTCGGCTACACCTTC,CASSYSSGVLGYTF
TRBD2,TRBJ2-7,TRBV11-2,-,TGTGCCAGCAGCCCGGGCGGGGCTTTCCGGGGGGACCTTCAGAACGAGCAGTACTTC,CASSPGGAFRGDLQNEQYF
TRBD1,TRBJ2-5,TRBV6-5,-,TGTGCCAGCAGTCACCCGGGACAGGGGGCAGAGACCCAGTACTTC,CASSHPGQGAETQYF
-,TRBJ1-1,TRBV6-5,-,TGTGCCAGCAGCTACATTGACAAGGCAAAAGAAGCTTTCTTT,CASSYIDKAKEAFF
TRBD1,TRBJ2-3,TRBV4-2,-,TGTGCCAGCAGCCAGCCGGGACAGGAAGCAGATACGCAGTATTTT,CASSQPGQEADTQYF
-,TRBJ2-7,TRBV11-1,-,TGTGCCAGCAGCTTGGGGACATCCCGGGACGAGCAGTACTTC,CASSLGTSRDEQYF
-,TRBJ2-7,TRBV11-2,-,TGTGCCAGCAGCTTAGGGTCGGCAGGGGTCAACGAGCAGTACTTC,CASSLGSAGVNEQYF
-,TRBJ1-1,TRBV13,-,TGTGCCAGCAGCCGAGAGAACACTGAAGCTTTCTTT,CASSRENTEAFF
-,TRBJ2-7,TRBV29-1,-,TGCAGCGTTGAAGGGCCGTTTCACCTCACCTACGAGCAGTACTTC,CSVEGPFHLTYEQYF
-,TRBJ2-5,TRBV11-2,-,TGTGCCAGCAGCCTTGACAGGGAGACCCAGTACTTC,CASSLDRETQYF
-,TRBJ1-2,TRBV7-2,-,TGTGCCAGCGGACCCCCCGGGGGGAGTGGCTACACCTTC,CASGPPGGSGYTF